These 17 T cell receptor beta chains came from one sample sequenced in a study of patients and donors after allogeneic stem cell transplantation. TCRdb analysed the RT-PCR reads with MiXCR anew, one entry per CDR3 protein. The table has about a million distinct CDR3 sequences, approximately 18% seen once. Material for sequencing was blood, either unsorted or a sorted T cell fraction (not recorded which). Receptor source: a human donor who was either an allogeneic HSCT recipient or a stem cell or donor lymphocyte infusion donor (not recorded which). It is not recorded whose cells these are; they may come from a transplant donor.

This clonotype came up a few times. V and J are TRBV27 and TRBJ1-3, with D unresolved. Germline values: CDR1 MNHEY, CDR2 SMNVEV (reference sequence). The length of the CDR3 is 14 residues. The V gene lost 5 bases and the J gene lost 0 bases, with 8 bases spanning the gap. DNA for the CDR3: TGTGCCAGCAGTCCCCACAGCTCTGGAAACACCATATATTTT. It specifies CASSPHSSGNTIYF.

The chain carries TRBV20-1 and TRBJ1-2; D is uncertain. Germline V lookup: CDR1 DFQATT, CDR2 SNEGSKA (reference sequence). Trimming left V 0 bases short and J 4 bases short, with 21 bases between. The CDR3 runs 17 residues. Here the CDR3 DNA reads TGCAGTGCTAGAGATTTCCGACAACCGGTGGAACGCTATGGCTACACCTTC. It yields the protein CSARDFRQPVERYGYTF.

This sequence joins TRBV27 and TRBJ1-2; D is uncertain. Germline loops: CDR1 MNHEY, CDR2 SMNVEV (reference sequence). V lost 4 bases, J lost 6 bases, and 9 bases lay in between. This CDR3 has 12 amino acids. The CDR3 coding sequence is TGTGCCAGCAGTTCCTTTACAAATGGCTACACCTTC. Its protein product is CASSSFTNGYTF.

The V and J genes are TRBV30 and TRBJ1-4, with D perhaps matching TRBD1 (5 bases). The length of the CDR3 is 15 residues. Trimming removed 1 base from V and 2 bases from J, with 11 bases in between. Looked up from germline, CDR1 is GTSNPN and CDR2 is SVGIG (reference sequence). The CDR3 region has the DNA TGTGCCTGGAGTGCGAGGGGACGGACTAATGAAAAACTGTTTTTT. Translation: CAWSARGRTNEKLFF.

This clonotype has just a few counts. The junction departs from germline at one end; a sequencing error may be responsible. V usage is TRBV12-3 or TRBV12-4 and J usage is TRBJ2-3, with 11 positions matching TRBD2. CDR3 length: 15 residues. The chain's CDR3 is CASRLAGGRKDTQYF. The DNA for the CDR3 is TGTGCCAGCAGATTAGCGGGAGGGCGTAAAGATACGCAGTATTTT.

The chain carries TRBV27 and TRBJ1-1, with unresolved D. The CDR3 covers 15 residues. Germline V gene lookup returns CDR1 MNHEY and CDR2 SMNVEV (reference sequence). Trimming stripped 2 bases from V and 4 bases from J, with 14 bases between. CDR3 region: CASSLGAQVTTEAFF. In nucleotides, the CDR3 is TGTGCCAGCAGTTTAGGTGCCCAGGTGACCACTGAAGCTTTCTTT.

This clonotype was counted at least ten times. The genes are TRBV12-3 or TRBV12-4 and TRBJ1-2; no clear D gene. The CDR3 is 12 amino acids. The ends were cut back, 2 bases at V and 8 bases at J, with 9 bases in the middle. CDR3 coding DNA: TGTGCCAGCAGTTTAAGTGGGGTCGGCTACACCTTC. This translates into CASSLSGVGYTF.

J is TRBJ2-7 and V is TRBV20-1; 13 positions match TRBD2. Germline V gives CDR1 DFQATT, CDR2 SNEGSKA (reference sequence). Trimming at V came to 2 bases and at J to 6 bases, leaving 4 bases not matched to a gene. This CDR3 region has 14 residues. The CDR3 spells CSARTGLAGTEQYF. In nucleotides, the CDR3 is TGCAGTGCTAGAACGGGACTAGCGGGAACCGAGCAGTACTTC.

This clonotype appeared a single time. This chain uses TRBV7-2 with TRBJ2-2; tentatively, D is TRBD2 (6 bases). The CDR3 sequence is 16 residues long. Germline CDR1 and CDR2: SGHTA and FQGNSA. Trimming took 6 bases from V and 4 from J, leaving 18 bases between them. The CDR3 here is CASRPPGVRGTGELFF. The DNA for the CDR3 is TGTGCCAGCAGACCCCCGGGGGTTCGTGGCACCGGGGAGCTGTTTTTT.

The V call is TRBV18, the J call TRBJ1-1; TRBD1 agrees at 8 bases. With 4 bases clipped from V and 9 bases from J, the junction kept 4 bases outside the gene matches. Germline V gene data show CDR1 as KGHSH and CDR2 as LQKENI. This CDR3 is 12 amino acids long. This CDR3 reads CASSLSGGKAFF. DNA for the CDR3: TGTGCCAGCTCACTCTCAGGGGGCAAAGCTTTCTTT.

This clonotype was detected only a few times. The chain uses TRBV5-1 and TRBJ2-2; 9 nucleotides agree with TRBD2. The CDR3 spans 16 residues. Germline trimming cut 0 bases from V and 4 bases from J; bases unmatched to any gene: 4. Germline V gene data show CDR1 as SGHRS and CDR2 as YFSETQ. The CDR3 here is CASSLVLAGPTGELFF. In nucleotides, the CDR3 is TGCGCCAGCAGCTTGGTCCTAGCGGGACCCACCGGGGAGCTGTTTTTT.

The chain has TRBV7-8 and TRBJ1-4; 8 bases map to TRBD1. Germline CDR1 reads SGHVS; CDR2 reads FQNEAQ. The V gene end was trimmed by 3 bases and the J gene end by 5 bases; junction bases not matched to a gene: 11. CDR3 length: 17 residues. The CDR3 nucleotides read TGTGCCAGCAGCTTTGGATTCGGACAGGGCTTCAATGAAAAACTGTTTTTT. This translates into CASSFGFGQGFNEKLFF.

This clonotype was picked up a small number of times. This sequence joins TRBV9 and TRBJ1-1; D is perhaps TRBD1 (5 bases). Trimming pared 3 bases from V and 4 bases from J, leaving 13 bases between. The CDR3 contains 14 residues. Germline assignment: CDR1 SGDLS and CDR2 YYNGEE. CDR3 coding DNA: TGTGCCAGCAGCGGGGGGATTAAGTTCACTGAAGCTTTCTTT. Amino acids: CASSGGIKFTEAFF.

In this sample, this clonotype turned up a few times. This chain joins TRBV5-1 and TRBJ1-1; TRBD1 matches 8 bases. CDR3 length: 12 amino acids. In germline, CDR1 is SGHRS, CDR2 YFSETQ. V dropped 4 bases and J dropped 8; count of bases not matched to a gene: 4. CDR3 region: CASSQGAKEAFF. Written as DNA, the CDR3 is TGCGCCAGCAGCCAGGGGGCGAAGGAAGCTTTCTTT.

The V and J genes are TRBV20-1 and TRBJ1-1; D gene ambiguous. This CDR3 is 17 amino acids long. Germline V gene data show CDR1 as DFQATT and CDR2 as SNEGSKA (reference sequence). Between the trimmed V and J ends, which lost 2 bases and 3 bases, there was a span of 22 bases. DNA for the CDR3: TGCAGTGCTAGATTGTCGGGCAAAACGACCGACTACACTGAAGCTTTCTTT. This translates into CSARLSGKTTDYTEAFF.

This clonotype has just a few counts. The rearrangement uses TRBV30 and TRBJ2-7; D unresolved. V was clipped by 2 bases and J by 3 bases, with 11 bases between them. Germline V CDR1 and CDR2: GTSNPN, SVGIG (reference sequence). This CDR3 is 13 amino acids long. DNA of the CDR3: TGTGCCTGGAGTCTAAGTAGTGGCTACGAGCAGTACTTC. Translated: CAWSLSSGYEQYF. Filled out from reference TRBV30 and TRBJ2-7, the complete variable domain reads SQTIHQWPATLVQPVGSPLSLECTVEGTSNPNLYWYRQAAGRGLQLLFYSVGIGQISSEVPQNLSASRPQDRQFILSSKKLLLSDSGFYLCAWSLSSGYEQYFGPGTRLTVT.

Ten or more counts support this clonotype. V is TRBV12-3 or TRBV12-4 and J is TRBJ2-7; D possibly matches TRBD1 or TRBD2 (5 bases each). V shed 6 bases and J shed 3 bases, with 18 bases lying between them. The CDR3 loop spans 15 amino acids. CDR3 region: CASRASGTANYEQYF. The CDR3 region has the DNA TGTGCCAGCAGGGCATCCGGGACGGCTAACTACGAGCAGTACTTC.